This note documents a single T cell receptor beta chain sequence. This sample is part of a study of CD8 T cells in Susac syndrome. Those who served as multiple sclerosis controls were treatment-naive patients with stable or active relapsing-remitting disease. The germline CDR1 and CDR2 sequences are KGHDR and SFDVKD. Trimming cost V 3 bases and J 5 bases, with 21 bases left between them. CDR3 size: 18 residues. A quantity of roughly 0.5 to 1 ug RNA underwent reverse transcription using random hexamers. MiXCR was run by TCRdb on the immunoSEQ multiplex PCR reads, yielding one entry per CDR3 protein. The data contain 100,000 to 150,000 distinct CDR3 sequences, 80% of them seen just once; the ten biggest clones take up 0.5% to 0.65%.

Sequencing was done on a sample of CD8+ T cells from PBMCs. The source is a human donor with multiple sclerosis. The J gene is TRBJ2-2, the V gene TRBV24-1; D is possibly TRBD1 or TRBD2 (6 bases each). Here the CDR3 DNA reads TGTGCCACCAGTGATCGCCCTGGTGGGGGCGGGGAGACCGGGGAGCTGTTTTTT. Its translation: CATSDRPGGGGETGELFF.